The clone carrying this T cell receptor beta chain has a count of ten or more. Antigen unknown. This record belongs to a study of T cells in Graves' hyperthyroidism and ophthalmopathy. Overall study results and limits: In the analysis, a 13 V-J model separated ophthalmopathy from stable hyperthyroidism. The majority of expanded thyroid clonotypes above 0.001 also appeared in blood.

This CDR3 contains 15 residues. Germline V gives CDR1 MDHEN, CDR2 SYDVKM. Trimming removed 4 bases from V and 3 bases from J; junction bases left unmatched: 6. Researchers defined stable Graves' hyperthyroidism as no ophthalmopathy progression within 18 months. Fresh peripheral blood, 10 ml, yielded the PBMCs. RNA transcripts served as the template for amplifying TCR beta CDR3 regions. The TCR CDR3 was amplified in a first-round RT-PCR using the HTBI primer set. TCRdb processed the multiplex PCR reads anew with MiXCR; each CDR3 protein has one entry. This sample has about 340,000 distinct CDR3 sequences, with around a sixth found just once.

This receptor was taken from a woman in her fifties or sixties with Graves' hyperthyroidism. The source material was blood. This chain connects TRBV28 to TRBJ1-1, with 9 bases matching TRBD1. The CDR3 DNA is TGTGCCAGCAGTTCACAGGGGGCCGGTCACACTGAAGCTTTCTTT. It specifies CASSSQGAGHTEAFF.